A single sample is the source of the 28 T cell receptor beta chains below, sequenced in a study of blood T cells in healthy people across ages (dated by TCRdb to 2013 to 2016). Preparation of the library involved 5' RACE. The listed sequencing device is Illumina HiSeq 2500. A second PCR of roughly 7 to 11 cycles was performed with a sample-barcoded 5' primer and a J-beta primer mix. The raw public data were reprocessed by TCRdb itself: fastp quality trimming at Q25, MiXCR clonotype calling, in-frame beta chains only. Rows merge per CDR3 protein into single entries with the most common DNA and genes. Here the sample has roughly 700,000 distinct CDR3 sequences; around half occur a single time. About a third of the sample is in the top ten clones. The sequenced material came from blood. These receptors originate from a woman between 55 and 75 years old in good health.

The V gene is TRBV20-1, the J gene TRBJ2-3; the D gene is possibly TRBD2 (5 bases). V shed 5 bases and J shed 5 bases, with 14 bases lying between them. Germline loops: CDR1 DFQATT, CDR2 SNEGSKA (reference sequence). This CDR3 region has 13 residues. The CDR3 region is CSALVGAVDTQYF. DNA for the CDR3: TGCAGTGCTTTAGTGGGAGCCGTAGATACGCAGTATTTT.

The count of this clonotype is one. The J gene is TRBJ2-7, the V gene TRBV5-4; 7 bases match TRBD2. The CDR3 extends over 14 amino acids. The J segment lost 7 bases and the V segment lost 4 bases, leaving 11 bases of the junction unmatched. Germline V gene sequence: CDR1 SGHNT, CDR2 YYREEE (reference sequence). CDR3 sequence: CASSTQRDPREQYF. The DNA for the CDR3 is TGTGCCAGCAGCACTCAGCGGGACCCGAGAGAGCAGTACTTC.

This chain joins TRBV2 and TRBJ2-1, with 9 bases fitting TRBD2. Germline assignment: CDR1 SNHLY and CDR2 FYNNEI. V was pared by 3 bases and J by 8 bases, with 8 bases of the junction left unmatched. This CDR3 is 15 amino acids long. CDR3 amino acids: CASSEGLAEGYEQFF. The DNA of the CDR3 is TGTGCCAGCAGTGAGGGACTAGCAGAGGGCTATGAGCAGTTCTTC. The variable domain in full, with the rest retrieved from reference TRBV2 and TRBJ2-1, is EPEVTQTPSHQVTQMGQEVILRCVPISNHLYFYWYRQILGQKVEFLVSFYNNEISEKSEIFDDQFSVERPDGSNFTLKIRSTKLEDSAMYFCASSEGLAEGYEQFFGPGTRLTVL.

This clonotype showed up just a few times. The V gene is TRBV29-1, the J gene TRBJ2-3, with D possibly being TRBD1 (5 bases). The V gene lost 4 bases and the J gene lost 2 bases, with 10 bases spanning the gap. From germline, CDR1 is SQVTM and CDR2 ANQGSEA. CDR3 length equals 13 residues. Here the CDR3 DNA reads TGCAGCGTTGGGGGCGGTTACACAGATACGCAGTATTTT. Protein product: CSVGGGYTDTQYF.

This clonotype has more than one count but fewer than ten. As DNA, the CDR3 is TGCAGTGCTAACCCGGGGGCTAGCACAGATACGCAGTATTTT. It is translated as CSANPGASTDTQYF. The chain uses TRBV20-1 and TRBJ2-3; D may match TRBD1 or TRBD2 (6 bases each). The CDR3 has 14 residues. Per the germline V gene, CDR1 is DFQATT and CDR2 is SNEGSKA (reference sequence). Trimming took off 4 bases at V and 0 bases at J, with 11 bases between the two ends.

V gene TRBV6-4 combines with J gene TRBJ2-1; no reliable D call. The V end lost 3 bases, the J end lost 2 bases, and 8 bases lay between the germline ends. The length of the CDR3 is 14 residues. Germline V gene data show CDR1 as MRHNA and CDR2 as SNTAGT. In nucleotides, the CDR3 is TGTGCCAGCAGTGAGGAGCACCCCTACAATGAGCAGTTCTTC. It specifies CASSEEHPYNEQFF.

The chain employs TRBV4-1 and TRBJ1-4; possible D gene TRBD1, 6 bases. The CDR3 is 14 residues long. Germline loops: CDR1 MGHRA, CDR2 YSYEKL. The V end lost 1 base, the J end lost 8 bases, and 11 bases lay between the germline ends. The CDR3 nucleotides are TGCGCCAGCAGCCAAGGGGCAGGGGTAGAAAAACTGTTTTTT. Encoded protein: CASSQGAGVEKLFF.

The count of this clonotype is one. V usage is TRBV27 and J usage is TRBJ2-5, with D possibly TRBD2 on 6 matching bases. The CDR3 has 13 amino acids. V was clipped by 4 bases and J by 13 bases, with 19 bases between them. Germline lookup yields CDR1 MNHEY and CDR2 SMNVEV (reference sequence). The CDR3 region is CASSWRAVEELYF. The CDR3 region has the DNA TGTGCCAGCAGTTGGAGGGCCGTGGAGGAGCTGTACTTC.

The J gene is TRBJ1-6, the V gene TRBV7-2; D is possibly TRBD1 (5 bases). Germline-derived CDR1 and CDR2 are SGHTA and FQGNSA. The length of the CDR3 is 16 residues. Trimming cost V 0 bases and J 5 bases, with 11 bases left between them. Written as DNA, the CDR3 is TGTGCCAGCAGCTTAGCTCGGACAAACAATAATTCACCCCTCCACTTT. Its translation is CASSLARTNNNSPLHF.

The table lists this clonotype with a count of one. J is TRBJ2-7 and V is TRBV5-6; D uncertain. The CDR3 covers 13 residues. CDR1 SGHDT and CDR2 YYEEEE come from the germline V gene. V dropped 2 bases and J dropped 7 bases, with 13 bases sitting between them. CDR3 sequence: CASSFVRTNEQYF. The CDR3 region has the DNA TGTGCCAGCAGCTTTGTGCGGACCAATGAGCAGTACTTC. The full variable domain, with the rest looked up from reference TRBV5-6 and TRBJ2-7, is DAGVTQSPTHLIKTRGQQVTLRCSPKSGHDTVSWYQQALGQGPQFIFQYYEEEERQRGNFPDRFSGHQFPNYSSELNVNALLLGDSALYLCASSFVRTNEQYFGPGTRLTVT.

This clonotype was found a few times. This chain connects TRBV5-6 to TRBJ2-7, with a tentative D call TRBD2 (5 bases). V was trimmed by 6 bases and J by 3 bases, leaving 28 bases between them. Germline V gives CDR1 SGHDT, CDR2 YYEEEE. CDR3 length: 18 residues. CDR3 protein: CASTSRAWSFLDFYEQYF. The DNA of the CDR3 is TGTGCCAGCACCTCACGCGCTTGGTCCTTCTTGGACTTCTACGAGCAGTACTTC. Using reference TRBV5-6 and TRBJ2-7 for the parts outside the CDR3, the full variable domain is DAGVTQSPTHLIKTRGQQVTLRCSPKSGHDTVSWYQQALGQGPQFIFQYYEEEERQRGNFPDRFSGHQFPNYSSELNVNALLLGDSALYLCASTSRAWSFLDFYEQYFGPGTRLTVT.

This clonotype has more than one count but fewer than ten. The V and J genes are TRBV10-3 and TRBJ2-5; the D call may be TRBD1 or TRBD2 (7 bases each). V gave up 0 bases and J gave up 1 base, with 12 bases separating them. Germline loops: CDR1 ENHRY, CDR2 SYGVKD. The CDR3 runs to 16 residues. CDR3: CAISESAGGAQETQYF. The CDR3 nucleotides are TGTGCCATCAGTGAGTCGGCAGGGGGGGCCCAAGAGACCCAGTACTTC.

This clonotype was seen more than once but under ten times. The chain joins TRBV7-2 to TRBJ2-7; weak D call: TRBD1 (6 bases). The CDR3 is 13 residues long. Trimming left V 5 bases short and J 3 bases short, with 11 bases between. From germline, CDR1 is SGHTA and CDR2 FQGNSA. The DNA for the CDR3 is TGTGCCAGCAGCACACAGACAGGCTACGAGCAGTACTTC. It encodes CASSTQTGYEQYF.

The chain employs TRBV27 and TRBJ2-7; the D gene is possibly TRBD2 (6 bases). Per germline, CDR1 MNHEY and CDR2 SMNVEV (reference sequence). Trimming took off 4 bases at V and 3 bases at J, with 10 bases between the two ends. CDR3 length: 13 residues. CDR3 region: CASSSWGDYEQYF. CDR3 sequence (DNA): TGTGCCAGCAGTTCTTGGGGGGACTACGAGCAGTACTTC.

The chain uses TRBV13 and TRBJ2-5, with D perhaps matching TRBD2 (5 bases). The assigned J gene may be wrong: the sequence end matches TRBJ2-1 better. Per the germline V gene, CDR1 is PRHDT and CDR2 is FYEKMQ (reference sequence). This CDR3 spans 16 amino acids. The CDR3 spells CASSSYGGEAQETQFF. The CDR3 nucleotides read TGTGCCAGCAGCTCCTACGGAGGTGAGGCTCAAGAGACCCAGTTCTTC.

V and J are TRBV21-1 and TRBJ2-4; TRBD1, the D gene given by the table, was not confirmed from the DNA. The J call may not be correct, given that the DNA end is closer to TRBJ2-7. TRBV21-1 is annotated as a pseudogene. The CDR3 totals 15 residues. The CDR3 bases are TGTGCCAGCCTGGGACAGGGACCAATTTCCTACGAGCAGTACTTC. It is translated as CASLGQGPISYEQYF.

The gene calls are TRBV20-1 and TRBJ2-1; D not resolved. The CDR3 extends over 16 amino acids. From germline, CDR1 is DFQATT and CDR2 SNEGSKA (reference sequence). Trimming stripped 3 bases from V and 2 bases from J, with 17 bases between. CDR3 loop: CSASDLFSGAYNEQFF. CDR3 coding DNA: TGCAGTGCTAGCGATCTCTTTTCAGGCGCCTACAATGAGCAGTTCTTC.

Written as DNA, the CDR3 is TGTGCCACCAGCAGTCGTCTAGGGGAATACGAGCAGTACTTC. It codes for CATSSRLGEYEQYF. The gene calls are TRBV15 and TRBJ2-4; possibly TRBD1 for D (5 bases). The end of the DNA is better explained by TRBJ2-7, so the J call may be wrong. The CDR3 extends over 14 amino acids. Looked up from germline, CDR1 is LNHNV and CDR2 is YYDKDF (reference sequence).

This clonotype turned up a few times. The J gene is TRBJ2-5, the V gene TRBV18, with D maybe TRBD2 (5 bases). The end of the DNA aligns better with TRBJ2-7, so the J call may be wrong. Germline loops: CDR1 KGHSH, CDR2 LQKENI. This CDR3 is built from 14 residues. CDR3 in amino acids: CASSPKASTDEQYF. CDR3 nucleotides: TGTGCCAGCTCACCAAAGGCTAGCACCGACGAGCAGTACTTC.

This clonotype was observed a few times. This chain links TRBV7-2 with TRBJ2-4; D gene ambiguous. Near its end, the DNA agrees better with TRBJ2-7, so the J call may be wrong. In germline, CDR1 is SGHTA, CDR2 FQGNSA. The length of the CDR3 is 15 residues. The CDR3 region is CASSLLRVYSYEQYF. In DNA form, the CDR3 reads TGTGCCAGCAGCTTATTAAGGGTCTACAGCTACGAGCAGTACTTC.

This clonotype was detected a few times. The V gene is TRBV27, the J gene TRBJ2-5, with 12 bases lining up with TRBD1. V was clipped by 4 bases and J by 13 bases; unmatched bases: 4. Germline V gene data show CDR1 as MNHEY and CDR2 as SMNVEV (reference sequence). CDR3 size: 12 residues. CDR3 coding DNA: TGTGCCAGCAGTTGGGACAGGGGGCTGTTGTACTTC. Translated, it gives CASSWDRGLLYF.

This clonotype has just a few counts. The chain joins TRBV25-1 to TRBJ2-3; D remains ambiguous. This CDR3 comprises 14 residues. Germline V lookup: CDR1 MGHDK, CDR2 SYGVNS. V lost 1 base and J lost 5, with 10 bases in between. The CDR3, as DNA: TGTGCCAGCAGTGAATTTAGTAGAGTAGATACGCAGTATTTT. It yields the protein CASSEFSRVDTQYF.

The chain recombines TRBV20-1 with TRBJ1-1, with a tentative D call TRBD1 (5 bases). Trimming removed 4 bases at V and 1 base at J, with 22 bases between. This CDR3 has 17 residues. CDR1 DFQATT and CDR2 SNEGSKA come from the germline V gene (reference sequence). The CDR3 region is CSANSLYRRWRNTEAFF. DNA for the CDR3: TGCAGTGCTAATTCCCTATACAGGCGTTGGCGGAACACTGAAGCTTTCTTT.

A single count supports this clonotype. V gene TRBV3-1 combines with J gene TRBJ2-7; 8 nucleotides line up with TRBD2. Germline lookup yields CDR1 LGHDT and CDR2 YNNKEL (reference sequence). V shed 6 bases, J shed 3 bases, and the junction held 7 bases outside the gene matches. The CDR3 contains 14 residues. The CDR3 DNA reads TGTGCCAGCAGTCAAACTAGCGGCCGCTACGAGCAGTACTTC. This translates into CASSQTSGRYEQYF.

This clonotype was observed a few times. V gene TRBV4-2 combines with J gene TRBJ1-2, with D hard to call. In germline, CDR1 is LGHNA, CDR2 YNFKEQ. The CDR3 has 14 amino acids. Trimming left V 2 bases short and J 8 bases short, with 15 bases between. The CDR3 here is CASSQPQTPRGYTF. In nucleotides, the CDR3 is TGTGCCAGCAGCCAACCCCAGACACCCCGAGGCTACACCTTC.

The V call is TRBV24-1, the J call TRBJ2-1, with 15 nucleotides matching TRBD2. Germline values: CDR1 KGHDR, CDR2 SFDVKD. Trimming at V came to 1 base and at J to 11 bases, leaving 8 bases not matched to a gene. The CDR3 loop spans 17 amino acids. This chain's CDR3 is CATSDFSPGLAGGQQFF. The CDR3 DNA sequence: TGTGCCACCAGTGATTTCTCTCCGGGACTAGCGGGGGGACAGCAGTTCTTC.

This clonotype was picked up a small number of times. The chain has TRBV20-1 and TRBJ2-7; TRBD2 aligns across 9 bases. The CDR3 has 15 residues. With 3 bases clipped from V and 7 bases from J, the junction kept 13 bases outside the gene matches. Germline values: CDR1 DFQATT, CDR2 SNEGSKA (reference sequence). The CDR3 bases are TGCAGTGCTAGCGCCGTCCTTAGCGGGGGCAATGAGCAGTACTTC. This gives the protein CSASAVLSGGNEQYF.

CDR3 sequence (DNA): TGCAGTGCTCTACCGGGATTAGCGGGAGGGTACAATGAGCAGTTCTTC. It codes for CSALPGLAGGYNEQFF. The gene calls are TRBV20-1 and TRBJ2-1, with 11 bases that match TRBD2. This CDR3 spans 16 amino acids. V trimming: 5 bases; J trimming: 4 bases; junction bases outside the gene matches: 10. The germline V gene encodes CDR1 DFQATT and CDR2 SNEGSKA (reference sequence).